Below are 15 T cell receptor beta chains sequenced from a single sample in a study of blood T cell repertoires in COVID-19. Profiling relied on immunoSEQ multiplex PCR, and the TCRdb table lists in-frame clones only, not all of them. This sample has 200,000 or so clones, with just over 85% found just once. The sequencing input was PBMCs or T cells enriched from blood (not recorded which). These receptors came from a woman aged 35 to 49 with acute COVID-19.

This chain links TRBV10-3 with TRBJ1-1, with 7 bases identical to TRBD1. The CDR3 loop spans 13 amino acids. With V trimmed by 10 bases and J by 3 bases, 8 bases remained unmatched. The germline V gene has CDR1 ENHRY and CDR2 SYGVKD. The CDR3 reads CATGSTGDTEAFF. CDR3 bases: TGTGCCACCGGGTCCACAGGGGACACTGAAGCTTTCTTT.

The chain links TRBV19 to TRBJ2-3; TRBD2 agrees at 10 bases. This CDR3 comprises 15 residues. Germline values: CDR1 LNHDA, CDR2 SQIVND (reference sequence). Trimming took 2 bases from V and 9 from J; bases not matched to a gene: 8. The CDR3 DNA reads TGTGCCAGTAGTATAACTAGCGGGGCGTTCCCAACGCAGTATTTT. This sequence encodes CASSITSGAFPTQYF.

The rearrangement links TRBV29-1 to TRBJ2-2, with TRBD2 as a possible D gene (6 bases). Trimming stripped 3 bases from V and 7 bases from J, with 15 bases between. Germline CDR1 reads SQVTM; CDR2 reads ANQGSEA. The CDR3 sequence is 14 residues long. CDR3 nucleotides: TGCAGCGTTGAGGGACCCTCGCGGGGCGGGGAGCTGTTTTTT. Protein product: CSVEGPSRGGELFF.

The chain joins TRBV11-2 to TRBJ1-5; the D gene is possibly TRBD1 (6 bases). The CDR3 length is 16 residues. V lost 5 bases, J lost 2 bases, and 16 bases lay in between. The germline gives CDR1 SGHAT, CDR2 FQNNGV. The CDR3 coding sequence is TGTGCCAGCAGCCCCGCAACAGGGCTCGGCAATCAGCCCCAGCATTTT. Its protein product is CASSPATGLGNQPQHF.

V gene TRBV27 combines with J gene TRBJ2-6, with TRBD1 matching over 8 bases. This CDR3 is built from 18 residues. V lost 1 base, J lost 0 bases, and 5 bases stayed unmatched. From germline, CDR1 is MNHEY and CDR2 SMNVEV (reference sequence). Here the CDR3 DNA reads TGTGCCAGCAGTTTATTGAGGACAGGGCTCTCTGGGGCCAACGTCCTGACTTTC. It yields the protein CASSLLRTGLSGANVLTF.

The sample holds a few counts of this clone. This chain uses TRBV19 with TRBJ1-3; 12 bases line up with TRBD1. The CDR3 extends over 18 amino acids. CDR1 and CDR2 from the germline V gene are LNHDA and SQIVND (reference sequence). Trimming at V came to 6 bases and at J to 1 base, leaving 10 bases not matched to a gene. The CDR3 loop reads CASSPGQGAGGSGNTIYF. In DNA form, the CDR3 reads TGTGCCAGTAGCCCGGGACAGGGGGCCGGCGGATCTGGAAACACCATATATTTT.

The rearrangement uses TRBV5-1 and TRBJ1-4; 7 bases are shared with TRBD1. The V gene's germline CDR1 is SGHRS and CDR2 YFSETQ. J was trimmed by 0 bases and V by 3 bases; bases with no gene match: 2. The CDR3 extends over 15 amino acids. The CDR3 is CASSWGTATNEKLFF. In nucleotides, the CDR3 is TGCGCCAGCAGCTGGGGGACAGCAACTAATGAAAAACTGTTTTTT.

The V and J genes are TRBV12-3 or TRBV12-4 and TRBJ1-1; perhaps TRBD1 as D (6 bases). Trimming cost V 5 bases and J 4 bases, with 11 bases left between them. The CDR3 length is 13 residues. CDR3 region: CASSKSGVTEAFF. DNA of the CDR3: TGTGCCAGCAGTAAGTCAGGGGTCACTGAAGCTTTCTTT.

The gene calls are TRBV5-1 and TRBJ2-1; D perhaps matches TRBD2 (5 bases). CDR1 and CDR2 (germline): SGHRS, YFSETQ. This CDR3 spans 15 amino acids. The V and J ends lost 2 bases and 4 bases respectively, with 13 bases between them. In DNA form, the CDR3 reads TGCGCCAGCAGCTTAGAAGGGAGCCCGTACAATGAGCAGTTCTTC. Translation: CASSLEGSPYNEQFF. The variable domain in full, with the rest retrieved from reference TRBV5-1 and TRBJ2-1, is KAGVTQTPRYLIKTRGQQVTLSCSPISGHRSVSWYQQTPGQGLQFLFEYFSETQRNKGNFPGRFSGRQFSNSRSEMNVSTLELGDSALYLCASSLEGSPYNEQFFGPGTRLTVL.

The genes are TRBV27 and TRBJ1-1; unclear D gene. The CDR3 is 14 residues long. Looked up from germline, CDR1 is MNHEY and CDR2 is SMNVEV (reference sequence). V was clipped by 0 bases and J by 5 bases, with 10 bases between them. CDR3 nucleotides: TGTGCCAGCAGTTTATCCGACTATGGGACTGAAGCTTTCTTT. Amino acid sequence: CASSLSDYGTEAFF.

This clone was seen many times. The chain links TRBV11-2 to TRBJ1-1; TRBD1 agrees at 7 bases. V lost 2 bases to trimming and J lost 4 bases; unmatched junction nucleotides: 10. This CDR3 is 16 amino acids long. Germline CDR1 SGHAT, CDR2 FQNNGV. The CDR3 loop is CASSLRKGALVTEAFF. CDR3 coding DNA: TGTGCCAGCAGCTTAAGGAAGGGGGCTTTGGTCACTGAAGCTTTCTTT.

The genes are TRBV29-1 and TRBJ2-1; 7 bases fit TRBD1. Unmatched junction bases numbered 7, after V lost 1 base and J lost 1 base. The CDR3 runs 16 residues. CDR1 and CDR2 from the germline V gene are SQVTM and ANQGSEA. CDR3 region: CSVEGGWGQSYNEQFF. CDR3 DNA sequence: TGCAGCGTTGAAGGGGGTTGGGGACAGTCCTACAATGAGCAGTTCTTC.

This clone was observed once. The chain is built from TRBV6-5 and TRBJ2-5; a weak D match, TRBD1 (5 bases). This CDR3 is built from 12 residues. V shed 6 bases and J shed 5 bases, with 10 bases lying between them. Germline CDR1 MNHEY, CDR2 SVGAGI. The CDR3 nucleotides read TGTGCCAGCAGGGGGCAATTGGAGACCCAGTACTTC. This gives the protein CASRGQLETQYF.

The chain uses TRBV6-2 or TRBV6-3 and TRBJ2-1, with a weak D call TRBD1 (5 bases). The CDR3 sequence is 16 residues long. Trimming removed 7 bases from V and 3 bases from J, with 19 bases in between. Germline V CDR1 and CDR2: MNHEY, SVGEGT. CDR3 sequence (DNA): TGTGCCAGCATCCCAGTGGGCAGGGTGGGCTACAATGAGCAGTTCTTC. Amino acid sequence: CASIPVGRVGYNEQFF.

The gene calls are TRBV28 and TRBJ1-2; unclear D gene. CDR1 is MDHEN, CDR2 SYDVKM, per germline. This CDR3 contains 14 residues. Trimming left V 6 bases short and J 5 bases short, with 16 bases between. CDR3 region: CASSSPPAEYGYTF. The CDR3 DNA reads TGTGCCAGCAGCTCCCCGCCAGCGGAGTATGGCTACACCTTC.